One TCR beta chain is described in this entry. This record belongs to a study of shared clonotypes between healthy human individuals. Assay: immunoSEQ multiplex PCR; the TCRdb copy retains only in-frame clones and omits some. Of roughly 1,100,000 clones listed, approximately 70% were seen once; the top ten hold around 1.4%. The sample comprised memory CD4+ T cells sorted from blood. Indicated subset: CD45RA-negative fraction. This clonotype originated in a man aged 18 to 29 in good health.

CDR3 sequence reads: CAWTNRNSPLHF. The CDR3, as DNA: TGTGCCTGGACGAACAGAAATTCACCCCTCCACTTT. The chain carries TRBV30 and TRBJ1-6; D uncertain. The germline CDR1 and CDR2 sequences are GTSNPN and SVGIG (reference sequence). This CDR3 contains 12 residues. Trimming took 4 bases from V and 7 from J, leaving 8 bases between them.